What follows are 2 T cell receptor beta chains derived from one specimen sequenced in a study of blood T cells in healthy people across ages. The second PCR ran roughly 7 to 12 cycles with a sample-barcoded 5' primer and J-beta primers. TCRdb processed the 5' RACE reads anew with MiXCR; each CDR3 protein has one entry. The sample gives around 2 million distinct CDR3 sequences, more than 35% of which show up once; roughly 23% is in the top ten. Sequenced: blood. The receptors come from a human donor in good health.

This clonotype was detected only a few times. The chain combines TRBV12-3 or TRBV12-4 with TRBJ2-5; TRBD1 agrees at 11 bases. There are 14 residues in the CDR3. V shed 3 bases, J shed 11 bases, and the junction held 8 bases outside the gene matches. Written as DNA, the CDR3 is TGTGCCAGCAGTTTGGACAGGGGGCGTCGGGAGCAGTACTTC. The encoded protein is CASSLDRGRREQYF.

This clonotype was counted only a few times. This chain links TRBV29-1 with TRBJ1-5; 9 nucleotides agree with TRBD1. The V gene end was trimmed by 6 bases and the J gene end by 12 bases; junction bases not matched to a gene: 12. The CDR3 totals 13 residues. Germline CDR1 SQVTM, CDR2 ANQGSEA. The CDR3 region is CSVKQGAGSNQHF. As DNA, the CDR3 is TGCAGCGTAAAACAGGGGGCCGGATCAAACCAGCATTTT.